This T cell receptor (beta chain) was identified in a study of cytomegalovirus exposure and HLA in healthy donors. Study findings and constraints: Under in vitro conditions, a few CMV-associated chains were confirmed as specific for CMV antigens. TCR beta chains numbering 164 were designated cytomegalovirus-associated.

The table lists this clone with a count of one. The antigen remains unidentified. With 7 bases clipped from V and 5 bases from J, the junction kept 12 bases outside the gene matches. Germline V CDR1 and CDR2: SQVTM, ANQGSEA. The CDR3 is made up of 14 amino acids. Repertoires were generated with immunoSEQ multiplex PCR, while TCRdb's copy carries only in-frame clones and drops some. The data contain tens of thousands of clones, 95% to 97% of them singletons. The TCR sequence derives from a man aged 30-40 years in good health and CMV-seropositive. The V gene is TRBV29-1, the J gene TRBJ2-3; 7 bases map to TRBD2. The sample was PBMCs. CDR3 bases: TGCAGCGCCTTAAGGACTAGTCAGGGAGATACGCAGTATTTT. Translating it yields CSALRTSQGDTQYF.